Shown below are 18 T cell receptor beta chains from a single sample sequenced in a study of blood T cells in healthy people across ages. The second PCR ran 7 to 11 cycles with a sample-barcoded 5' primer and J-beta primers. One entry per CDR3 protein results from TCRdb running MiXCR on the 5' RACE reads. This table has some 730,000 distinct CDR3 sequences, around a fifth appearing once. Sequencing was performed on blood. The source is a man aged 70-80 years in good health.

This chain joins TRBV25-1 and TRBJ2-1; no firm D call. Trimming left V 0 bases short and J 6 bases short, with 6 bases between. CDR1 MGHDK and CDR2 SYGVNS come from the germline V gene. The CDR3 length is 13 residues. In DNA, the CDR3 is TGTGCCAGCAGTGAATATGCGTCCAATGAGCAGTTCTTC. The encoded protein is CASSEYASNEQFF.

This chain joins TRBV6-1 and TRBJ1-2, with TRBD1 identical over 9 bases. The germline CDR1 and CDR2 sequences are MNHNS and SASEGT. CDR3 length: 15 amino acids. Trimming took 2 bases from V and 2 from J; bases not matched to a gene: 3. The CDR3 DNA reads TGTGCCAGCAGTGAATGGGACAGGGCCAACTATGGCTACACCTTC. Amino acid sequence: CASSEWDRANYGYTF.

This clonotype turned up a few times. The rearrangement links TRBV12-3 or TRBV12-4 to TRBJ2-2; TRBD2 agrees at 8 bases. J gave up 5 bases and V 7 bases, and 6 bases lay outside the gene matches. The CDR3 is 14 residues long. The chain's CDR3 is CASNVAGTTGELFF. Here the CDR3 DNA reads TGTGCCAGCAACGTAGCGGGGACTACCGGGGAGCTGTTTTTT.

This clonotype has more than one count but fewer than ten. The chain is built from TRBV18 and TRBJ2-5; D might be TRBD2 (5 bases). Trimming pared 4 bases from V and 2 bases from J, leaving 11 bases between. CDR3 length equals 14 residues. CDR1 KGHSH and CDR2 LQKENI come from the germline V gene. CDR3 in amino acids: CASSLYGVQETQYF. CDR3 DNA: TGTGCCAGCTCACTCTACGGGGTACAAGAGACCCAGTACTTC.

This clonotype was seen more than once but under ten times. The chain couples TRBV4-1 to TRBJ2-7; TRBD1 matches 11 bases. The J call may be in error: the DNA end matches TRBJ2-1 better. There are 16 residues in the CDR3. CDR1 is MGHRA, CDR2 YSYEKL, per germline. CDR3 nucleotides: TGCGCCAGCAGCCAAGAAGGACAGGGGGCAACGAATGAGCAGTTCTTC. This translates into CASSQEGQGATNEQFF.

The table lists this clonotype with a few counts. The rearrangement joins TRBV12-3 or TRBV12-4 to TRBJ2-5, with 7 bases matching TRBD1. CDR3 size: 14 residues. J gave up 4 bases and V 4 bases, and 6 bases lay outside the gene matches. The CDR3 DNA follows: TGTGCCAGCAGTTATAACAGGGGAAGAGAGACCCAGTACTTC. Translating it yields CASSYNRGRETQYF.

This chain uses TRBV7-2 with TRBJ1-5; D remains ambiguous. Germline V lookup: CDR1 SGHTA, CDR2 FQGNSA. Trimming cost V 2 bases and J 6 bases, with 8 bases left between them. This CDR3 is 13 amino acids long. CDR3 protein: CASSLTFGQPQHF. The DNA of the CDR3 is TGTGCCAGCAGCTTAACCTTTGGTCAGCCCCAGCATTTT.

This clonotype was seen more than once but under ten times. The genes are TRBV24-1 and TRBJ2-5; 7 nucleotides agree with TRBD1. Matching the DNA end better, TRBJ2-1 makes the J call doubtful. Germline values: CDR1 KGHDR, CDR2 SFDVKD. The CDR3 is 13 residues long. The DNA for the CDR3 is TGTGCCACCAGGGCGACAGGGTTCAATGAGCAGTTCTTC. This translates into CATRATGFNEQFF.

To note about this clonotype: The junction and the germline gene differ at one end; a read error may be behind it. The chain joins TRBV29-1 to TRBJ1-1; tentatively, D is TRBD1 (5 bases). This CDR3 region has 14 residues. Germline V gene data show CDR1 as SQVTM and CDR2 as ANQGSEA. CDR3 in amino acids: CSVEVSGLNTEAFF. CDR3 sequence (DNA): TGCAGCGTTGAAGTATCAGGGCTGAACACCGAAGCTTTCTTT.

This clonotype was seen a few times. The chain carries TRBV20-1 and TRBJ1-1, with unresolved D. Per the germline V gene, CDR1 is DFQATT and CDR2 is SNEGSKA (reference sequence). V was clipped by 1 base and J by 4 bases, with 16 bases between them. This CDR3 has 15 amino acids. The CDR3 sequence is CSARVRLGRSTEAFF. In DNA form, the CDR3 reads TGCAGTGCTAGAGTACGTTTGGGCAGGTCCACTGAAGCTTTCTTT.

The chain joins TRBV20-1 to TRBJ2-1; 7 bases fit TRBD2. V shed 1 base and J 2 bases; nucleotides not matched to a gene: 8. CDR3 size: 16 residues. CDR1 and CDR2 (germline): DFQATT, SNEGSKA (reference sequence). The CDR3 DNA sequence: TGCAGTGCTAGAGTCTCGCTAGCGGCGACCTACAATGAGCAGTTCTTC. Protein sequence: CSARVSLAATYNEQFF.

This clonotype was counted only a few times. This chain connects TRBV20-1 to TRBJ2-6, with TRBD2 as a possible D gene (5 bases). Trimming removed 1 base at V and 3 bases at J, with 13 bases between. The length of the CDR3 is 16 residues. Germline CDR1 reads DFQATT; CDR2 reads SNEGSKA (reference sequence). The DNA of the CDR3 is TGCAGTGCTAGAGTCGGCCCAGGAGGTGGGGCCAACGTCCTGACTTTC. Its protein is CSARVGPGGGANVLTF.

The V call is TRBV11-3, the J call TRBJ1-1; tentative D call: TRBD1 (5 bases). Trimming left V 1 base short and J 3 bases short, with 18 bases between. Germline V gene lookup returns CDR1 SGHNT and CDR2 YENEEA. The CDR3 has 17 residues. Here the CDR3 reads CASSLVVNAGLDTEAFF. The DNA for the CDR3 is TGTGCCAGCAGCTTAGTGGTAAACGCAGGGCTCGACACTGAAGCTTTCTTT.

This CDR3 is CASSLDGNNSPLHF. In DNA, the CDR3 is TGCGCCAGCAGCTTGGACGGAAATAATTCACCCCTCCACTTT. This chain joins TRBV5-1 and TRBJ1-6, with D hard to call. The ends were cut back, 0 bases at V and 5 bases at J, with 6 bases in the middle. This CDR3 region has 14 residues. CDR1 and CDR2 (germline): SGHRS, YFSETQ. Together with reference TRBV5-1 and TRBJ1-6, the CDR3 gives the full variable domain: KAGVTQTPRYLIKTRGQQVTLSCSPISGHRSVSWYQQTPGQGLQFLFEYFSETQRNKGNFPGRFSGRQFSNSRSEMNVSTLELGDSALYLCASSLDGNNSPLHFGNGTRLTVT.

The chain carries TRBV6-1 and TRBJ1-5; 7 nucleotides match TRBD1. The CDR3 loop spans 15 amino acids. Trimming removed 4 bases from V and 2 bases from J; junction bases left unmatched: 5. The V gene's germline CDR1 is MNHNS and CDR2 SASEGT. The CDR3 DNA sequence: TGTGCCAGCAGTGTTAACAGGGGAGGCAATCAGCCCCAGCATTTT. Protein: CASSVNRGGNQPQHF.

V gene TRBV5-1 combines with J gene TRBJ1-2; 10 bases are a match to TRBD1. The ends lost 2 bases at V and 4 bases at J; junction bases unmatched: 5. The CDR3 covers 15 residues. Per germline, CDR1 SGHRS and CDR2 YFSETQ. CDR3 nucleotides: TGCGCCAGCAGCTTCTCGGGACAGGGGATCTATGGCTACACCTTC. Translating gives CASSFSGQGIYGYTF.

The genes are TRBV12-3 or TRBV12-4 and TRBJ1-5; D possibly corresponds to TRBD1 (5 bases). The CDR3 spans 14 residues. V lost 2 bases to trimming and J lost 5 bases, with 10 bases between them. The CDR3 DNA follows: TGTGCCAGCAGTTTATCAACGGGGGATCAGCCCCAGCATTTT. It is translated as CASSLSTGDQPQHF.

This clonotype appeared a single time. The CDR3 is CATSRDRDANNSPLHF. The CDR3 DNA reads TGTGCCACCAGCAGAGACCGGGACGCCAATAATTCACCCCTCCACTTT. This chain connects TRBV15 to TRBJ1-6; possibly TRBD1 for D (5 bases). CDR1 and CDR2 (germline): LNHNV, YYDKDF (reference sequence). Trimming stripped 0 bases from V and 5 bases from J, with 11 bases between. The CDR3 runs to 16 residues.